This is a list of T cell receptor beta chains from one sample in a study of cytomegalovirus exposure and HLA in healthy donors. Clones were read by immunoSEQ multiplex PCR, and TCRdb kept only the in-frame ones, dropping some. This sample yields some 170,000 clones, of which 75% to 85% are seen a single time; 3.7% belongs to the top ten. Specimen: PBMCs. The receptors come from a woman in her sixties in good health and CMV-seropositive. Both conserved end residues are part of each CDR3. The D gene is left open where the match is weak. Clone size is shown for a subset of rows, as once, few, many or a class of expanded clone.

>TRBV27|.|.|TRBJ2-4
TGTGCCAGCAGTTTAGCGGGAGCCAAAAACATTCAGTACTTC
CASSLAGAKNIQYF
>TRBV19|TRBD1|.|TRBJ2-7
TGTGCCAGTAGTCTGACCGGGACAGGCTACGAGCAGTACTTC
CASSLTGTGYEQYF
>TRBV28|.|few|TRBJ2-6
TGTGCCAGCGGTCTTTTGGGGCGCGGGGCCAACGGCCTGACTTTC
CASGLLGRGANGLTF
>TRBV7-2|.|.|TRBJ1-1
TGTGCCAGCAGCTTAGTGGTTCAGAGGGCTTTCTTT
CASSLVVQRAFF
>TRBV18|.|.|TRBJ1-2
TGTGCCAGCTCACCAACAGGGTTGGGCTATGGCTACACCTTC
CASSPTGLGYGYTF
>TRBV27|TRBD2|.|TRBJ2-1
TGTGCCAGCAGTCCCCGGGGAGCGGGAGGGCTTATTGACTATGAGCAGTTCTTC
CASSPRGAGGLIDYEQFF
>TRBV5-5|TRBD1|few|TRBJ2-1
TGTGCCAGCAGCGGGGGACAGGGGGCGACTGAGCAGTTCTTC
CASSGGQGATEQFF
>TRBV7-3|.|.|TRBJ2-1
TGTGCCAGCAGCCTCCTGAGGGTGGGGAACAATGAGCAGTTCTTC
CASSLLRVGNNEQFF
>TRBV5-1|TRBD1|few|TRBJ2-6
TGCGCCAGCACCGGGACAGGGAGGGCTGGGGCCAACGTCCTGACTTTC
CASTGTGRAGANVLTF
>TRBV7-6|TRBD2|.|TRBJ2-1
TGTGCCAGCAGCTTGAGGGAGGGCAATGAGCAGTTCTTC
CASSLREGNEQFF
>TRBV5-6|.|.|TRBJ1-3
TGTGCCAGCAGCCCAGGGAGGAGAAAGGGAAACACCATATATTTT
CASSPGRRKGNTIYF
>TRBV18|.|.|TRBJ2-1
TGTGCCAGCTCACGTGACAGGTCCTACAATGAGCAGTTCTTC
CASSRDRSYNEQFF
>TRBV5-4|TRBD1|.|TRBJ1-2
TGTGCCAGCAGCGGTACCGGGACAGGGGGGAACTATGGCTACACCTTC
CASSGTGTGGNYGYTF
>TRBV28|TRBD1|.|TRBJ2-5
TGTGCCAGCAGCCCAGAGGGGGCGGATGAGACCCAGTACTTC
CASSPEGADETQYF